These 18 T cell receptor beta chains came from one sample sequenced in a study of blood T cell repertoires in COVID-19 (dated by TCRdb to the early 2020s). The library was produced with the immunoSEQ multiplex PCR assay. The source is immuneACCESS, and TCRdb retained only in-frame sequences with V and J called. Part of the clones is not carried over; for the studies checked, unresolved V genes explain less than half of this, and the remainder is unexplained. For this sample the table gives 120,000 to 150,000 clones, of which about 85% were detected only once. Less than 50% of the sample rests with the top ten. The sequenced sample was peripheral blood. These receptors came from a human donor in a cohort sampled during active COVID-19.

The V gene is TRBV10-3, the J gene TRBJ2-3; D remains ambiguous. There are 14 residues in the CDR3. Looked up from germline, CDR1 is ENHRY and CDR2 is SYGVKD. V was clipped by 3 bases and J by 2 bases, with 9 bases between them. CDR3 DNA sequence: TGTGCCATCAGTGACCACCCTAACACAGATACGCAGTATTTT. This codes for CAISDHPNTDTQYF.

The gene calls are TRBV5-1 and TRBJ1-1, with D possibly TRBD1 on 5 matching bases. This CDR3 region has 14 residues. The V gene's germline CDR1 is SGHRS and CDR2 YFSETQ. The V end was cut by 0 bases, the J end by 4 bases, with 10 bases between. DNA of the CDR3: TGCGCCAGCAGCTTGGGCAGGGTGGGCACTGAAGCTTTCTTT. It yields the protein CASSLGRVGTEAFF.

Only one count was recorded for this clone. The chain uses TRBV6-1 and TRBJ2-4; 10 bases align to TRBD1. Trimming removed 3 bases from V and 8 bases from J; junction bases left unmatched: 10. From germline, CDR1 is MNHNS and CDR2 SASEGT. The CDR3 totals 16 residues. The CDR3 loop is CASSDSFGQGDYIQYF. The CDR3 DNA reads as TGTGCCAGCAGTGATTCGTTTGGACAGGGGGATTACATTCAGTACTTC.

V gene TRBV10-3 combines with J gene TRBJ2-7; 11 positions match TRBD2. The germline CDR1 and CDR2 sequences are ENHRY and SYGVKD. V gave up 7 bases and J gave up 4 bases; unmatched junction bases: 9. This CDR3 spans 15 amino acids. In DNA, the CDR3 is TGTGCCATCATGGGAACCGGGACTAGCGGTTACGAGCAGTACTTC. Amino acids: CAIMGTGTSGYEQYF.

The chain recombines TRBV7-2 with TRBJ2-2; tentatively, D is TRBD1 (5 bases). The CDR3 is made up of 14 amino acids. V was trimmed by 1 base and J by 5 bases, leaving 8 bases between them. Germline V gives CDR1 SGHTA, CDR2 FQGNSA. The CDR3, as DNA: TGTGCCAGCAGCTTAGGCCACAGGACCGGGGAGCTGTTTTTT. Protein: CASSLGHRTGELFF.

CDR3: CASSAENTGELFF. The CDR3 bases are TGTGCCAGCAGCGCAGAAAACACCGGGGAGCTGTTTTTT. The chain links TRBV2 to TRBJ2-2; no firm D call. V was trimmed by 6 bases and J by 2 bases, leaving 7 bases between them. The germline V gene encodes CDR1 SNHLY and CDR2 FYNNEI. This CDR3 comprises 13 residues.

The gene calls are TRBV5-6 and TRBJ1-2, with TRBD1 matching over 12 bases. Trimming removed 3 bases from V and 8 bases from J; junction bases left unmatched: 5. Germline V gene data show CDR1 as SGHDT and CDR2 as YYEEEE. The CDR3 has 14 residues. DNA for the CDR3: TGTGCCAGCAGCTGGGGACAGGGGGCTGACGGCTACACCTTC. This gives the protein CASSWGQGADGYTF.

This chain uses TRBV11-3 with TRBJ2-7; 15 bases map to TRBD2. With 1 base clipped from V and 0 bases from J, the junction kept 7 bases outside the gene matches. Germline lookup yields CDR1 SGHNT and CDR2 YENEEA. This CDR3 region has 19 residues. The CDR3 DNA reads as TGTGCCAGCAGCTTAGGGGGACTAGCGGGGGGCCCCAGCTCCTACGAGCAGTACTTC. Translating gives CASSLGGLAGGPSSYEQYF.

The gene calls are TRBV19 and TRBJ1-2; perhaps TRBD1 as D (5 bases). Germline V gene lookup returns CDR1 LNHDA and CDR2 SQIVND (reference sequence). Trimming shortened V by 7 bases and J by 2 bases, and 20 bases separated the two germline ends. The CDR3 covers 16 residues. For the CDR3, the DNA is TGTGCCAGTACCGAAGGGCGCCAGGGCTCCAACTATGGCTACACCTTC. Its translation is CASTEGRQGSNYGYTF. Looking up the rest from reference TRBV19 and TRBJ1-2 gives the full variable domain: DGGITQSPKYLFRKEGQNVTLSCEQNLNHDAMYWYRQDPGQGLRLIYYSQIVNDFQKGDIAEGYSVSREKKESFPLTVTSAQKNPTAFYLCASTEGRQGSNYGYTFGSGTRLTVV.

The rearrangement joins TRBV19 to TRBJ1-2; 11 bases match TRBD1. This CDR3 contains 16 residues. Unmatched junction bases numbered 8, after V lost 4 bases and J lost 4 bases. CDR1 LNHDA and CDR2 SQIVND come from the germline V gene (reference sequence). The CDR3 DNA sequence: TGTGCCAGTAGTACCCTCGGACAGGGGGCCTCCTATGGCTACACCTTC. This translates into CASSTLGQGASYGYTF.

The sample holds one count of this clone. The chain combines TRBV5-4 with TRBJ1-1; 10 bases map to TRBD1. CDR3 length: 14 amino acids. Germline V gives CDR1 SGHNT, CDR2 YYREEE (reference sequence). V dropped 5 bases and J dropped 10; count of bases not matched to a gene: 11. CDR3 region: CASRTGGSRGGAFF. The CDR3 DNA reads TGTGCCAGCAGGACAGGGGGCTCCCGAGGGGGAGCTTTCTTT.

This chain joins TRBV13 and TRBJ1-5; D gene uncertain. Trimming took 5 bases from V and 7 from J, leaving 18 bases between them. Germline lookup yields CDR1 PRHDT and CDR2 FYEKMQ (reference sequence). This CDR3 spans 15 amino acids. CDR3 amino acids: CASSMRAPLGQPQHF. The CDR3 DNA is TGTGCCAGCAGCATGCGGGCCCCCCTGGGGCAGCCCCAGCATTTT.

This clone was seen at least ten times. V gene TRBV6-6 combines with J gene TRBJ1-3; D is unclear. V was pared by 6 bases and J by 2 bases, with 11 bases between. This CDR3 is 14 amino acids long. In germline, CDR1 is MNHNY, CDR2 SVGAGI (reference sequence). CDR3 sequence (DNA): TGTGCCAGCAGCCTAGGCCTCGCTGGAAACACCATATATTTT. Residues: CASSLGLAGNTIYF.

J is TRBJ1-1 and V is TRBV2; D is possibly TRBD1 (5 bases). The V gene's germline CDR1 is SNHLY and CDR2 FYNNEI. The CDR3 runs to 15 residues. V lost 2 bases to trimming and J lost 0 bases, with 10 bases between them. DNA of the CDR3: TGTGCCAGCAGTGAAACGACAGCCATGAACACTGAAGCTTTCTTT. Residues: CASSETTAMNTEAFF.

The chain uses TRBV4-2 and TRBJ2-3; 9 bases fit TRBD2. Germline V lookup: CDR1 LGHNA, CDR2 YNFKEQ. J gave up 2 bases and V 1 base, and 7 bases lay outside the gene matches. CDR3 length: 17 residues. Here the CDR3 reads CASSQGAAGGVTDTQYF. The DNA of the CDR3 is TGTGCCAGCAGCCAAGGGGCCGCGGGGGGGGTCACAGATACGCAGTATTTT.

The genes are TRBV20-1 and TRBJ2-7; 7 nucleotides agree with TRBD1. This CDR3 contains 11 residues. Trimming took 6 bases from V and 5 from J; bases not matched to a gene: 4. The germline V gene has CDR1 DFQATT and CDR2 SNEGSKA (reference sequence). CDR3 DNA: TGCAGTGCCATGACAGGGAACGAGCAGTACTTC. It codes for CSAMTGNEQYF.

With regard to this clone: At one of its ends the junction is not consistent with the germline gene, which may arise from a read error. V gene TRBV14 combines with J gene TRBJ2-7; D is possibly TRBD1 (6 bases). Looked up from germline, CDR1 is SGHDN and CDR2 is FVKESK. The CDR3 consists of 13 residues. CDR3 DNA sequence: TGTGCCAGCAGCCCGTCCCGGGACACCGCCTCACGCTTC. This gives the protein CASSPSRDTASRF.

The chain links TRBV28 to TRBJ1-3; D unresolved. There are 15 residues in the CDR3. Germline loops: CDR1 MDHEN, CDR2 SYDVKM. The V and J ends lost 5 bases and 0 bases respectively, with 11 bases between them. CDR3 region: CASSPGYYSGNTIYF. The DNA for the CDR3 is TGTGCCAGCAGTCCGGGGTACTACTCTGGAAACACCATATATTTT.